These 24 T cell receptor beta chains were all obtained from the same sample, sequenced in a study of T cell responses to AZD1222 COVID-19 vaccine. TCRdb keeps only in-frame clones here, not all; method: immunoSEQ multiplex PCR. Among roughly 150,000 clones, 85% to 95% were seen once, and the ten largest hold 1.3% to 1.5%. Sequenced here: peripheral blood, sampled on day 0 of AZD1222 vaccination. Receptor source: an adult in good health.

The chain combines TRBV6-5 with TRBJ2-7, with TRBD2 matching over 14 bases. V dropped 2 bases and J dropped 6; count of bases not matched to a gene: 3. Germline V CDR1 and CDR2: MNHEY, SVGAGI. The CDR3 totals 15 residues. The CDR3 here is CASSYGTSGSLEQYF. CDR3 bases: TGTGCCAGCAGTTACGGGACTAGCGGGAGTCTCGAGCAGTACTTC.

This clone was seen only a few times. V usage is TRBV12-5 and J usage is TRBJ2-1; D assignment may be TRBD1 or TRBD2 (6 bases each). V was cut by 2 bases and J by 6 bases, with 14 bases left in between. The CDR3 consists of 15 residues. Germline CDR1 LGHNT, CDR2 FRNRAP. CDR3 DNA sequence: TGTGCTAGTGGTTTGTCTGTGGGGGGCTCCAATGAGCAGTTCTTC. It specifies CASGLSVGGSNEQFF.

The chain carries TRBV18 and TRBJ2-3; D gene unclear. V was shortened by 3 bases and J by 12 bases, with 13 bases between the two germline ends. The germline gives CDR1 KGHSH, CDR2 LQKENI. The CDR3 totals 12 residues. CDR3: CASSPQTGNQYF. The CDR3 DNA is TGTGCCAGCTCACCCCAGACTGGAAACCAGTATTTT.

This clone was counted a single time. CDR3 sequence: CASSPLPTSGSGNTQYF. The CDR3 DNA sequence: TGTGCTAGTTCCCCCTTGCCGACTAGCGGGAGCGGAAATACGCAGTATTTT. This sequence joins TRBV12-5 and TRBJ2-3, with 12 bases lining up with TRBD2. The CDR3 sequence is 17 residues long. From germline, CDR1 is LGHNT and CDR2 FRNRAP. The V gene end was trimmed by 8 bases and the J gene end by 7 bases; junction bases not matched to a gene: 16. Combining the CDR3 with reference TRBV12-5 and TRBJ2-3 gives the whole variable domain DARVTQTPRHKVTEMGQEVTMRCQPILGHNTVFWYRQTMMQGLELLAYFRNRAPLDDSGMPKDRFSAEMPDATLATLKIQPSEPRDSAVYFCASSPLPTSGSGNTQYFGPGTRLTVL.

The genes are TRBV21-1 and TRBJ2-1; TRBD2, as called in the table, went unchecked against the DNA. TRBV21-1 is given as a pseudogene. This CDR3 comprises 20 residues. CDR3 sequence reads: CASSDCEPPLNPSSYNEQFF. CDR3 in DNA: TGTGCCAGCAGCGATTGCGAACCCCCGCTTAATCCGAGCTCCTACAATGAGCAGTTCTTC.

The chain has TRBV3-1 (or the pseudogene TRBV3-2) and TRBJ2-5; 8 bases agree with TRBD1. CDR1 is LGHDT, CDR2 YNNKEL, per germline (reference sequence). V was pared by 1 base and J by 14 bases, with 3 bases of the junction left unmatched. The CDR3 length is 11 residues. In DNA form, the CDR3 reads TGTGCCAGCAGCCAAGTGACAGGGGTCTACTTC. It specifies CASSQVTGVYF.

Only one count was recorded for this clone. The gene calls are TRBV7-2 and TRBJ2-1; 12 nucleotides match TRBD2. CDR1 is SGHTA and CDR2 is FQGNSA in the germline V gene. There are 17 residues in the CDR3. V shed 5 bases, J shed 1 base, and the junction held 6 bases outside the gene matches. The CDR3 DNA follows: TGTGCCAGCAGCCCCCGACTAGCGGGAGAATCCTACAATGAGCAGTTCTTC. It encodes CASSPRLAGESYNEQFF.

The chain is built from TRBV6-5 and TRBJ1-5, with D perhaps TRBD1 (5 bases). This CDR3 is 15 amino acids long. Trimming pared 6 bases from V and 7 bases from J, leaving 19 bases between. Germline lookup yields CDR1 MNHEY and CDR2 SVGAGI. The CDR3 nucleotides are TGTGCCAGCAGCGAGACAAAGGGGTTGCGCCAGCCCCAGCATTTT. Protein sequence: CASSETKGLRQPQHF.

The chain has TRBV19 and TRBJ1-5, with 7 bases that match TRBD1. V gave up 3 bases and J gave up 6 bases; unmatched junction bases: 8. The CDR3 is 15 amino acids. Germline values: CDR1 LNHDA, CDR2 SQIVND (reference sequence). The CDR3 here is CASSIREGGSQPQHF. The CDR3 nucleotides read TGTGCCAGTAGTATTAGGGAAGGGGGCTCTCAGCCCCAGCATTTT. Based on the CDR3 plus reference TRBV19 and TRBJ1-5, the full variable domain is DGGITQSPKYLFRKEGQNVTLSCEQNLNHDAMYWYRQDPGQGLRLIYYSQIVNDFQKGDIAEGYSVSREKKESFPLTVTSAQKNPTAFYLCASSIREGGSQPQHFGDGTRLSIL.

The chain recombines TRBV24-1 with TRBJ2-1; D might be TRBD1 (5 bases). The CDR3 consists of 14 residues. V lost 2 bases, J lost 7 bases, and 11 bases lay in between. Germline lookup yields CDR1 KGHDR and CDR2 SFDVKD. This CDR3 is CATSDSQGLNEQFF. For the CDR3, the DNA is TGTGCCACCAGTGATTCCCAGGGATTAAATGAGCAGTTCTTC.

V usage is TRBV15 and J usage is TRBJ1-2, with 8 nucleotides matching TRBD1. Trimming took 7 bases from V and 4 from J; bases not matched to a gene: 11. CDR3 size: 15 residues. Germline CDR1 LNHNV, CDR2 YYDKDF (reference sequence). The CDR3 sequence is CATTPGQGWGYGYTF. CDR3 DNA: TGTGCCACCACCCCAGGACAGGGTTGGGGCTATGGCTACACCTTC.

V is TRBV28 and J is TRBJ1-5; the D is unclear. V was pared by 2 bases and J by 1 base, with 6 bases between. The CDR3 is 14 residues long. CDR1 is MDHEN, CDR2 SYDVKM, per germline. The CDR3 coding sequence is TGTGCCAGCAGTTTAGAACAGAGCAATCAGCCCCAGCATTTT. This sequence encodes CASSLEQSNQPQHF.

This clone showed up just once. The rearrangement uses TRBV12-5 and TRBJ2-1; 7 nucleotides line up with TRBD1. Per the germline V gene, CDR1 is LGHNT and CDR2 is FRNRAP. The CDR3 totals 14 residues. V trimming: 6 bases; J trimming: 9 bases; junction bases outside the gene matches: 11. CDR3 coding DNA: TGTGCTAGTGGGCCGGGACAGCTTAGTGGTGAGCAGTTCTTC. The encoded protein is CASGPGQLSGEQFF.

In DNA, the CDR3 is TGTGCCAGCAGCCAAGTTATTGGGACAGGGGATGGCTACACCTTC. Protein sequence: CASSQVIGTGDGYTF. The rearrangement joins TRBV3-1 (or the pseudogene TRBV3-2) to TRBJ1-2; TRBD1 aligns across 10 bases. The CDR3 extends over 15 amino acids. The germline V gene encodes CDR1 LGHDT and CDR2 YNNKEL (reference sequence). V shed 1 base and J 6 bases; nucleotides not matched to a gene: 5.

CDR3 sequence: CASMSSYGYTF. The CDR3 DNA is TGTGCCAGCATGAGCAGCTATGGCTACACCTTC. The chain uses TRBV2 and TRBJ1-2; D ambiguous. Between the trimmed V and J ends, which lost 7 bases and 4 bases, there was a span of 7 bases. Germline CDR1 and CDR2: SNHLY and FYNNEI. This CDR3 spans 11 amino acids.

The chain uses TRBV19 and TRBJ2-7; D is perhaps TRBD2 (7 bases). The V end was cut by 9 bases, the J end by 7 bases, with 19 bases between. Germline V CDR1 and CDR2: LNHDA, SQIVND (reference sequence). CDR3 length: 13 amino acids. The CDR3 loop reads CASRGGRLSEQYF. The CDR3 region has the DNA TGTGCCAGCAGGGGCGGGAGATTGAGTGAGCAGTACTTC.

The rearrangement uses TRBV4-2 and TRBJ1-6, with D possibly TRBD1 on 6 matching bases. Germline V gives CDR1 LGHNA, CDR2 YNFKEQ. With 0 bases removed from V and 9 bases from J, the gap between germline ends came to 15 bases. CDR3 length: 16 amino acids. CDR3 amino acids: CASSQDHGGPVSPLHF. CDR3 DNA: TGTGCCAGCAGCCAAGATCACGGGGGGCCGGTTTCACCCCTCCACTTT.

This sequence joins TRBV5-8 and TRBJ1-1; maybe TRBD1 (6 bases). Trimming removed 5 bases from V and 1 base from J, with 9 bases in between. The CDR3 loop spans 13 amino acids. Germline CDR1 reads SGHTS; CDR2 reads YDEGEE. DNA for the CDR3: TGTGCCAGCAGTTGGGACACGAACACTGAAGCTTTCTTT. Protein: CASSWDTNTEAFF.

V is TRBV28 and J is TRBJ2-7; 10 nucleotides match TRBD2. V dropped 3 bases and J dropped 6; count of bases not matched to a gene: 2. CDR1 is MDHEN, CDR2 SYDVKM, per germline. This CDR3 is 13 amino acids long. DNA for the CDR3: TGTGCCAGCAGTTTGCCTAGCGGGAGCGAGCAGTACTTC. Encoded protein: CASSLPSGSEQYF. Combining the CDR3 with reference TRBV28 and TRBJ2-7 gives the whole variable domain DVKVTQSSRYLVKRTGEKVFLECVQDMDHENMFWYRQDPGLGLRLIYFSYDVKMKEKGDIPEGYSVSREKKERFSLILESASTNQTSMYLCASSLPSGSEQYFGPGTRLTVT.

This sequence joins TRBV6-5 and TRBJ2-7; D gene unclear. The CDR3 loop spans 15 amino acids. The V end was cut by 4 bases, the J end by 2 bases, with 15 bases between. Germline CDR1 is MNHEY and CDR2 is SVGAGI. DNA of the CDR3: TGTGCCAGCAGTTCCCCGGACCGTTTACCCTACGAGCAGTACTTC. Amino acid sequence: CASSSPDRLPYEQYF.

The genes are TRBV3-1 (or the pseudogene TRBV3-2) and TRBJ2-7; possibly TRBD1 for D (5 bases). CDR3 length: 14 residues. Germline-derived CDR1 and CDR2 are LGHDT and YNNKEL (reference sequence). V was trimmed by 0 bases and J by 7 bases, leaving 13 bases between them. The CDR3 spells CASSQDWQGGEQYF. In DNA, the CDR3 is TGTGCCAGCAGCCAAGATTGGCAGGGTGGAGAGCAGTACTTC.

The chain couples TRBV2 to TRBJ1-6, with 11 nucleotides matching TRBD1. The trim removed 7 bases at V and 9 bases at J, leaving 8 bases unmatched. The CDR3 sequence is 15 residues long. Germline CDR1 reads SNHLY; CDR2 reads FYNNEI. In nucleotides, the CDR3 is TGTGCCAGCACCCTCGGACAGGGGGCCCCTTCACCCCTCCACTTT. It is translated as CASTLGQGAPSPLHF.

The chain recombines TRBV7-2 with TRBJ2-7; 10 bases line up with TRBD2. The germline V gene encodes CDR1 SGHTA and CDR2 FQGNSA. Unmatched junction bases numbered 1, after V lost 0 bases and J lost 2 bases. The CDR3 totals 15 residues. The CDR3 loop reads CASSLASGGAYEQYF. Here the CDR3 DNA reads TGTGCCAGCAGCTTAGCAAGCGGGGGGGCCTACGAGCAGTACTTC.

The J gene is TRBJ1-1, the V gene TRBV11-2; unclear D gene. The CDR3 is 13 residues long. With 5 bases removed from V and 2 bases from J, the gap between germline ends came to 9 bases. The V gene's germline CDR1 is SGHAT and CDR2 FQNNGV. The CDR3 coding sequence is TGTGCCAGCAGCCTGGACTCAAACACTGAAGCTTTCTTT. Amino acids: CASSLDSNTEAFF.